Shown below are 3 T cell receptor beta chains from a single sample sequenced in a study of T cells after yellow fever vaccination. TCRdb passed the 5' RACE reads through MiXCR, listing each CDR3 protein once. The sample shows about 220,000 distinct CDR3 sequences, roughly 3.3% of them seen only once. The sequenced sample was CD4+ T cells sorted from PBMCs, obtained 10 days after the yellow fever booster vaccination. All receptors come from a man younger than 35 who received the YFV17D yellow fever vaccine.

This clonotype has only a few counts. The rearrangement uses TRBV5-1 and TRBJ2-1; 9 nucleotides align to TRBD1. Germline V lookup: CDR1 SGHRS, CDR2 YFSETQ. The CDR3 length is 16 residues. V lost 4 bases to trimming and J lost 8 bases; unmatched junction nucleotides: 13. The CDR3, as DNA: TGCGCCAGCAGCAGCTTCCGGGACAGGGCTCCCTATGAGCAGTTCTTC. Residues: CASSSFRDRAPYEQFF.

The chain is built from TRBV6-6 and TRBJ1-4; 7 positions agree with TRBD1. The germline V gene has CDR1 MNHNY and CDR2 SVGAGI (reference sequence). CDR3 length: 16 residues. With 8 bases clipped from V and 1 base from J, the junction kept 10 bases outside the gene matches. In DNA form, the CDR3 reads TGTGCCAGCCGGACCCTTCAGGGGGGAACTAATGAAAAACTGTTTTTT. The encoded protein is CASRTLQGGTNEKLFF.

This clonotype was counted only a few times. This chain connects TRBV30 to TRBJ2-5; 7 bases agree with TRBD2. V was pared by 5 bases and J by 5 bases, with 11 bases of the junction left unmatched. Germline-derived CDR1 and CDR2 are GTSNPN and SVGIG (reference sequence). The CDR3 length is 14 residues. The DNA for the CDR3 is TGTGCCTGGGTCCGGCCGGGGGGATTCGAGACCCAGTACTTC. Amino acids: CAWVRPGGFETQYF.